The 13 T cell receptor beta chains given below trace back to one sample, sequenced in a study of T cells in Graves' hyperthyroidism and ophthalmopathy. TCR beta CDR3 sequences were amplified from RNA transcripts. The TCR CDR3 first-round RT-PCR relied on the HTBI primer set. TCRdb re-analysed the multiplex PCR reads in MiXCR, keeping a single row per CDR3 protein. The sample holds 350,000 to 450,000 distinct CDR3 sequences, about a sixth seen once. Sequenced sample: blood. The receptors derive from a woman aged 25 to 39 with Graves' hyperthyroidism that later progressed to Graves' ophthalmopathy.

The chain has TRBV30 and TRBJ1-4; possibly TRBD1 for D (6 bases). Trimming cost V 2 bases and J 4 bases, with 11 bases left between them. The germline V gene encodes CDR1 GTSNPN and CDR2 SVGIG (reference sequence). The length of the CDR3 is 14 residues. The CDR3: CAWSQGLFNEKLFF. DNA for the CDR3: TGTGCCTGGAGTCAGGGGCTTTTTAATGAAAAACTGTTTTTT. Drawing the rest from reference TRBV30 and TRBJ1-4, the complete variable domain is SQTIHQWPATLVQPVGSPLSLECTVEGTSNPNLYWYRQAAGRGLQLLFYSVGIGQISSEVPQNLSASRPQDRQFILSSKKLLLSDSGFYLCAWSQGLFNEKLFFGSGTQLSVL.

The V call is TRBV28, the J call TRBJ1-5; 11 positions agree with TRBD1. The CDR3 is 15 amino acids. V shed 7 bases and J 6 bases; nucleotides not matched to a gene: 8. Germline V gene lookup returns CDR1 MDHEN and CDR2 SYDVKM. The chain's CDR3 is CASKIGQGAVQPQHF. The CDR3 DNA sequence: TGTGCCAGCAAAATAGGACAGGGGGCGGTTCAGCCCCAGCATTTT.

This clonotype was seen many times. The CDR3: CASSFIQSYEQYF. The CDR3 DNA is TGTGCCAGCAGTTTTATACAGTCCTACGAGCAGTACTTC. The chain is built from TRBV28 and TRBJ2-7; D unclear. The CDR3 sequence is 13 residues long. Germline V gene lookup returns CDR1 MDHEN and CDR2 SYDVKM. V lost 3 bases and J 1 base, leaving 7 bases between the germline ends. Using reference TRBV28 and TRBJ2-7 for the parts outside the CDR3, the full variable domain is DVKVTQSSRYLVKRTGEKVFLECVQDMDHENMFWYRQDPGLGLRLIYFSYDVKMKEKGDIPEGYSVSREKKERFSLILESASTNQTSMYLCASSFIQSYEQYFGPGTRLTVT.

Points on this clonotype: A much bigger clone sits one base away, suggesting this may be a read error. The CDR3 spells CASSPRTGSGANVLAF. DNA for the CDR3: TGTGCCAGCAGTCCCCGGACAGGGTCTGGGGCCAACGTCCTGGCTTTC. This chain uses TRBV27 with TRBJ2-6; 8 nucleotides line up with TRBD1. CDR3 length: 16 residues. In germline, CDR1 is MNHEY, CDR2 SMNVEV (reference sequence).

There are many counts of this clonotype. V and J are TRBV12-3 or TRBV12-4 and TRBJ2-2, with D unclear. This CDR3 has 12 residues. The V end was cut by 8 bases, the J end by 0 bases, with 4 bases between. In nucleotides, the CDR3 is TGTGCCAGCTTAGCGAACACCGGGGAGCTGTTTTTT. It codes for CASLANTGELFF.

This clonotype turned up a few times. This chain connects TRBV6-6 to TRBJ1-5; D may be TRBD1 (6 bases). The CDR3 is 15 amino acids. V gave up 0 bases and J gave up 9 bases, with 15 bases separating them. The germline V gene has CDR1 MNHNY and CDR2 SVGAGI (reference sequence). The CDR3 region is CASSYSIQGSVPQHF. The CDR3 region has the DNA TGTGCCAGCAGTTACTCGATACAGGGCAGTGTGCCCCAGCATTTT.

This clonotype was observed many times. The chain links TRBV3-1 to TRBJ1-1; tentatively, D is TRBD1 (6 bases). The length of the CDR3 is 13 residues. Trimming removed 2 bases from V and 11 bases from J, with 15 bases in between. Germline assignment: CDR1 LGHDT and CDR2 YNNKEL (reference sequence). Written as DNA, the CDR3 is TGTGCCAGCAGCCAATACACCACAGGGTACGCTTTCTTT. Amino acid sequence: CASSQYTTGYAFF.

The sample holds many counts of this clonotype. The V and J genes are TRBV12-3 or TRBV12-4 and TRBJ2-3; 10 bases line up with TRBD2. The trim removed 6 bases at V and 2 bases at J, leaving 8 bases unmatched. This CDR3 has 16 amino acids. The CDR3 DNA follows: TGTGCCAGCAGCCATCGTAGCGGGAGGTTCACAGATACGCAGTATTTT. It encodes CASSHRSGRFTDTQYF.

The chain links TRBV5-1 to TRBJ2-1, with D possibly matching TRBD1 (6 bases). V shed 5 bases and J shed 7 bases, with 16 bases lying between them. The CDR3 consists of 14 residues. Germline CDR1 and CDR2: SGHRS and YFSETQ. CDR3 bases: TGCGCCAGCAGACCTATCAGGGGTTTAAATGAGCAGTTCTTC. Translating it yields CASRPIRGLNEQFF.

The chain carries TRBV10-3 and TRBJ2-5, with 10 bases that match TRBD1. Germline V gene sequence: CDR1 ENHRY, CDR2 SYGVKD. This CDR3 is built from 12 residues. V shed 11 bases, J shed 5 bases, and the junction held 5 bases outside the gene matches. The DNA of the CDR3 is TGTGCCTCTGGGACAGGGGCGGAGACCCAGTACTTC. This gives the protein CASGTGAETQYF.

This clonotype was recorded many times. The chain uses TRBV10-3 and TRBJ2-2, with D tentatively TRBD1 (6 bases). The CDR3 consists of 15 residues. With 11 bases removed from V and 1 base from J, the gap between germline ends came to 17 bases. CDR1 and CDR2 (germline): ENHRY, SYGVKD. The chain's CDR3 is CASRDGRGNTGELFF. For the CDR3, the DNA is TGTGCCTCTAGGGATGGCAGGGGGAACACCGGGGAGCTGTTTTTT.

This clonotype was detected ten times or more. The V and J genes are TRBV28 and TRBJ2-5; 12 nucleotides agree with TRBD2. Germline assignment: CDR1 MDHEN and CDR2 SYDVKM. The CDR3 length is 16 residues. V shed 3 bases and J 1 base; nucleotides not matched to a gene: 3. CDR3 DNA sequence: TGTGCCAGCAGTTTTCGGACTAGCGGGATCCAAGAGACCCAGTACTTC. It yields the protein CASSFRTSGIQETQYF.

The CDR3 sequence: CATSRRGLVQETQYF. In DNA, the CDR3 is TGTGCCACCAGCAGGCGGGGACTAGTCCAAGAGACCCAGTACTTC. The V and J genes are TRBV15 and TRBJ2-5, with TRBD2 matching over 8 bases. CDR3 length: 15 amino acids. Germline CDR1 and CDR2: LNHNV and YYDKDF (reference sequence). Trimming took 3 bases from V and 1 from J; bases not matched to a gene: 4.